The 2 T cell receptor beta chains in this list originate from one sample, sequenced in a study of T cell repertoires in cytomegalovirus infection. TCRdb reprocessed the reads via MiXCR and lists one record per CDR3 protein. The table includes roughly 130,000 distinct CDR3 sequences, 8% to 9% detected once. Specimen: PBMCs. These receptors were collected from a human donor in good health (CMV status not recorded). Some clones in this sample may be carry-over from other donors' samples.

This clonotype occurred many times. This rearrangement joins TRBV7-2 to TRBJ2-3; 13 positions agree with TRBD2. The junction had 0 bases not matched to a gene; V was cut back by 3 bases and J by 0 bases. The CDR3 spans 16 residues. CDR1 and CDR2 from the germline V gene are SGHTA and FQGNSA. The CDR3 nucleotides read TGTGCCAGCAGCTTGACTAGCGGGGGGAGCACAGATACGCAGTATTTT. Translated, it gives CASSLTSGGSTDTQYF.

This clonotype was seen repeatedly, ten times or more. V usage is TRBV20-1 and J usage is TRBJ2-3; no firm D call. Per the germline V gene, CDR1 is DFQATT and CDR2 is SNEGSKA (reference sequence). CDR3 length equals 16 residues. Trimming shortened V by 3 bases and J by 5 bases, and 21 bases separated the two germline ends. CDR3 sequence (DNA): TGCAGTGCTAGCCCCCTCACTTTCTCCCCCGGAGATACGCAGTATTTT. This translates into CSASPLTFSPGDTQYF.